Listed here are 20 T cell receptor beta chains from one sample, sequenced in a study of OX40 agonist ivuxolimab in advanced cancers. The library relied on the immunoSEQ multiplex PCR assay. This is the immuneACCESS table as TCRdb keeps it, with only in-frame sequences that have V and J called. A part of the clones is gone; compared with another copy, unresolved V genes explain less than half, and the rest is unexplained. Across this sample there are about 80,000 clones, with 90% to 95% seen only once. The ten largest clones capture approximately 9.9% of the sample. The specimen was CD4+ or CD8+ T cells sorted from blood, collected in a trial of the OX40 agonist ivuxolimab. The receptors were sampled from an adult with an advanced solid tumor such as melanoma, head and neck, liver or kidney cancer.

The chain couples TRBV2 to TRBJ2-5; 10 bases agree with TRBD2. Germline V lookup: CDR1 SNHLY, CDR2 FYNNEI. This CDR3 has 14 amino acids. The junction had 6 bases not matched to a gene; V was cut back by 10 bases and J by 1 base. CDR3 sequence: CANLGTSAQETQYF. The CDR3, as DNA: TGTGCCAACCTCGGGACTAGCGCCCAAGAGACCCAGTACTTC.

The gene calls are TRBV6-6 and TRBJ1-2; no firm D call. Between the trimmed V and J ends, which lost 0 bases and 4 bases, there was a span of 12 bases. This CDR3 is 15 amino acids long. CDR1 and CDR2 from the germline V gene are MNHNY and SVGAGI (reference sequence). CDR3 amino acids: CASSYSRTEVYGYTF. The CDR3 DNA follows: TGTGCCAGCAGTTACTCTCGGACGGAAGTCTATGGCTACACCTTC.

This chain links TRBV6-5 with TRBJ1-2; weak D call: TRBD1 (5 bases). The V end lost 0 bases, the J end lost 4 bases, and 9 bases lay between the germline ends. Germline loops: CDR1 MNHEY, CDR2 SVGAGI. The CDR3 spans 14 residues. The CDR3 loop reads CASSYSRTLYGYTF. The CDR3 bases are TGTGCCAGCAGTTACTCCCGGACACTCTATGGCTACACCTTC.

The genes are TRBV19 and TRBJ2-3; the match to TRBD2 covers 7 bases. J was trimmed by 2 bases and V by 3 bases; bases with no gene match: 8. The CDR3 is 16 amino acids. The V gene's germline CDR1 is LNHDA and CDR2 SQIVND (reference sequence). Written as DNA, the CDR3 is TGTGCCAGTAGTATTTGGCTAGCGGAACACACAGATACGCAGTATTTT. Protein product: CASSIWLAEHTDTQYF.

The J gene is TRBJ2-7, the V gene TRBV5-4, with D perhaps TRBD1 (6 bases). In germline, CDR1 is SGHNT, CDR2 YYREEE (reference sequence). V lost 1 base and J lost 4, with 15 bases in between. The CDR3 is 15 residues long. For the CDR3, the DNA is TGTGCCAGCAGCTTGCGGCCAGGGGATTTGTACGAGCAGTACTTC. Residues: CASSLRPGDLYEQYF.

This clone was found once. The rearrangement uses TRBV5-1 and TRBJ2-1, with 14 bases fitting TRBD2. V lost 4 bases to trimming and J lost 4 bases; unmatched junction nucleotides: 7. This CDR3 comprises 17 residues. The V gene's germline CDR1 is SGHRS and CDR2 YFSETQ. In nucleotides, the CDR3 is TGCGCCAGCAGCACCGGGACTAGCGGGAGTTATTACAATGAGCAGTTCTTC. Its translation: CASSTGTSGSYYNEQFF.

This sequence joins TRBV19 and TRBJ1-2, with D hard to call. Germline V CDR1 and CDR2: LNHDA, SQIVND (reference sequence). The CDR3 is 16 amino acids. The V and J ends lost 3 bases and 3 bases respectively, with 17 bases between them. The CDR3 region has the DNA TGTGCCAGTAGTATCAAGCCAGGCTGGAGGGACTATGGCTACACCTTC. Translated: CASSIKPGWRDYGYTF. The full variable domain, its missing parts supplied by reference TRBV19 and TRBJ1-2, is DGGITQSPKYLFRKEGQNVTLSCEQNLNHDAMYWYRQDPGQGLRLIYYSQIVNDFQKGDIAEGYSVSREKKESFPLTVTSAQKNPTAFYLCASSIKPGWRDYGYTFGSGTRLTVV.

This sequence joins TRBV21-1 and TRBJ1-5; the tabulated D call, TRBD1, remains unverified against the DNA. TRBV21-1 is deemed a pseudogene. The CDR3 consists of 13 residues. The CDR3: CASMASLNQPQHF. Here the CDR3 DNA reads TGTGCCAGCATGGCCTCCCTTAATCAGCCCCAGCATTTT.

CDR3 sequence reads: CASRRRQTSSYEQYF. CDR3 DNA: TGTGCCAGCAGGCGTCGACAGACCAGCTCCTACGAGCAGTACTTC. V gene TRBV28 combines with J gene TRBJ2-7; possible D gene TRBD1, 5 bases. V lost 6 bases and J 0 bases, leaving 15 bases between the germline ends. There are 15 residues in the CDR3. Germline V CDR1 and CDR2: MDHEN, SYDVKM. The full variable domain, in which reference TRBV28 and TRBJ2-7 provide the parts outside the CDR3, is DVKVTQSSRYLVKRTGEKVFLECVQDMDHENMFWYRQDPGLGLRLIYFSYDVKMKEKGDIPEGYSVSREKKERFSLILESASTNQTSMYLCASRRRQTSSYEQYFGPGTRLTVT.

The chain's CDR3 is CASSHHRTGANTEAFF. The CDR3 DNA sequence: TGCGCCAGCAGCCACCACCGGACAGGGGCGAACACTGAAGCTTTCTTT. The rearrangement uses TRBV4-3 and TRBJ1-1; 9 bases match TRBD1. CDR3 length equals 16 residues. V shed 3 bases and J 1 base; nucleotides not matched to a gene: 6. Germline V CDR1 and CDR2: LGHNA, YSLEER.

This chain joins TRBV10-3 and TRBJ1-5; possibly TRBD1 for D (5 bases). This CDR3 is built from 14 residues. CDR1 and CDR2 (germline): ENHRY, SYGVKD. The germline V and J ends were trimmed by 3 bases and 3 bases, with 9 bases remaining between them. The CDR3 DNA reads TGTGCCATCAGTGATGGGGGACTCAATCAGCCCCAGCATTTT. It codes for CAISDGGLNQPQHF.

The chain has TRBV23-1 and TRBJ1-1, with D perhaps TRBD1 (6 bases). Being an ORF, TRBV23-1 has a function that is uncertain. The CDR3 length is 14 residues. V was clipped by 5 bases and J by 1 base, with 11 bases between them. This chain's CDR3 is CASSVTGRNTEAFF. In nucleotides, the CDR3 is TGCGCCAGCAGTGTGACAGGCCGGAACACTGAAGCTTTCTTT.

The chain couples TRBV11-2 to TRBJ2-7; D is unclear. This CDR3 comprises 14 residues. Germline V lookup: CDR1 SGHAT, CDR2 FQNNGV. V was shortened by 0 bases and J by 0 bases, with 6 bases between the two germline ends. CDR3 coding DNA: TGTGCCAGCAGCTTAGAAGGCAGCTCCTACGAGCAGTACTTC. It codes for CASSLEGSSYEQYF.

This rearrangement joins TRBV10-3 to TRBJ2-2, with D possibly TRBD2 on 6 matching bases. This CDR3 contains 16 residues. Trimming cost V 2 bases and J 3 bases, with 13 bases left between them. Germline V gene sequence: CDR1 ENHRY, CDR2 SYGVKD. The CDR3 loop reads CAISETPPGDTGELFF. The CDR3 DNA sequence: TGTGCCATCAGTGAGACCCCCCCGGGAGACACCGGGGAGCTGTTTTTT.

The chain employs TRBV23-1 and TRBJ2-3, with a possible D match to TRBD1 (6 bases). TRBV23-1 is an ORF, and what it does is uncertain. The CDR3 length is 15 residues. Deletions cut 0 bases from V and 5 bases from J, with 12 bases between. The CDR3 region has the DNA TGCGCCAGCAGTCAATCAAGGGGGAGAAGAGATACGCAGTATTTT. Its protein product is CASSQSRGRRDTQYF.

The chain combines TRBV9 with TRBJ2-1, with D perhaps matching TRBD1 (6 bases). With 3 bases removed from V and 3 bases from J, the gap between germline ends came to 7 bases. Germline CDR1 is SGDLS and CDR2 is YYNGEE. This CDR3 has 13 amino acids. CDR3 bases: TGTGCCAGCAGCGCGGACAGCTACAATGAGCAGTTCTTC. Translated, it gives CASSADSYNEQFF.

CDR3 in DNA: TGTGCCAGCAACCCGAGCGGACAGGGGTCGCCTTTCTTT. Residues: CASNPSGQGSPFF. The V gene is TRBV9, the J gene TRBJ1-1; 9 nucleotides match TRBD1. This CDR3 is 13 amino acids long. Germline CDR1 is SGDLS and CDR2 is YYNGEE. V gave up 6 bases and J gave up 12 bases; unmatched junction bases: 12.

This chain joins TRBV11-1 and TRBJ1-1, with a possible D match to TRBD1 (5 bases). Trimming stripped 3 bases from V and 5 bases from J, with 13 bases between. The V gene's germline CDR1 is SGHAT and CDR2 FQDESV (reference sequence). The CDR3 totals 14 residues. CDR3 coding DNA: TGTGCCAGCAGCTTTTTCGGGACTGGAACTGAAGCTTTCTTT. Amino acid sequence: CASSFFGTGTEAFF. Combining the CDR3 with reference TRBV11-1 and TRBJ1-1 gives the whole variable domain EAEVAQSPRYKITEKSQAVAFWCDPISGHATLYWYRQILGQGPELLVQFQDESVVDDSQLPKDRFSAERLKGVDSTLKIQPAELGDSAMYLCASSFFGTGTEAFFGQGTRLTVV.

V usage is TRBV7-8 and J usage is TRBJ2-3; D not resolved. Trimming stripped 4 bases from V and 4 bases from J, with 15 bases between. CDR1 is SGHVS, CDR2 FQNEAQ, per germline. This CDR3 is 15 amino acids long. The CDR3 coding sequence is TGTGCCAGCAGCTCCCCTTCAACCTTTGCAGATACGCAGTATTTT. This codes for CASSSPSTFADTQYF.

The V and J genes are TRBV29-1 and TRBJ2-7; possibly TRBD1 or TRBD2 for D (5 bases each). The CDR3 has 14 residues. V lost 6 bases and J 0 bases, leaving 15 bases between the germline ends. The germline V gene has CDR1 SQVTM and CDR2 ANQGSEA. This chain's CDR3 is CSVAGTESSYEQYF. The CDR3 DNA is TGCAGCGTAGCCGGGACGGAAAGCTCCTACGAGCAGTACTTC.